Below are 30 T cell receptor beta chains sequenced from a single sample in a study of a mutant IDH1 vaccine in newly diagnosed glioma. Time point of the sample: week 23, last vaccination. The investigators gave 300 ug of mutant IDH1 20-mer peptide in each vaccine dose, together with topical imiquimod. Their antigen targets remain unknown. Profiling relied on immunoSEQ multiplex PCR, and the TCRdb table lists in-frame clones only, not all of them. This repertoire shows around 55,000 clones, about four fifths found once; its top ten account for 6.2%. This specimen was PBMCs, taken from a glioma patient whose treatment included an IDH1 peptide vaccine. The receptors stem from a man aged 40-49 years with glioma.

V usage is TRBV6-5 and J usage is TRBJ1-2, with D hard to call. In germline, CDR1 is MNHEY, CDR2 SVGAGI. CDR3 size: 15 residues. V lost 0 bases, J lost 4 bases, and 12 bases lay in between. The CDR3 DNA reads as TGTGCCAGCAGTTACTCGACCAGTGGATCCTATGGCTACACCTTC. Protein product: CASSYSTSGSYGYTF.

The chain links TRBV2 to TRBJ2-1, with 12 bases lining up with TRBD2. Germline lookup yields CDR1 SNHLY and CDR2 FYNNEI. The CDR3 is 11 amino acids. With V trimmed by 6 bases and J by 15 bases, 3 bases remained unmatched. CDR3 DNA sequence: TGTGCCAGCAGCCTAGCGGGGGGGCGGTTCTTC. This codes for CASSLAGGRFF.

The chain uses TRBV11-2 and TRBJ1-5, with no clear D. The CDR3 consists of 13 residues. Germline V gives CDR1 SGHAT, CDR2 FQNNGV. The V and J ends lost 2 bases and 0 bases respectively, with 2 bases between them. The CDR3 sequence is CASSLNSNQPQHF. The CDR3 DNA follows: TGTGCCAGCAGCTTAAATAGCAATCAGCCCCAGCATTTT.

The chain combines TRBV7-3 with TRBJ1-6, with D maybe TRBD1 (5 bases). The CDR3 loop spans 16 amino acids. The germline V gene has CDR1 SGHTA and CDR2 FQGTGA. Between the trimmed V and J ends, which lost 2 bases and 5 bases, there was a span of 13 bases. CDR3 protein: CASSLGAETHNSPLHF. The CDR3 coding sequence is TGTGCCAGCAGCTTAGGGGCAGAGACCCATAATTCACCCCTCCACTTT.

The V call is TRBV5-8, the J call TRBJ1-6; D may be TRBD1 (5 bases). V lost 6 bases, J lost 7 bases, and 14 bases lay in between. CDR3 length: 14 amino acids. Germline V gene lookup returns CDR1 SGHTS and CDR2 YDEGEE. The CDR3 DNA reads TGTGCCAGCAACTTTCAAGGGGTAAATTCACCCCTCCACTTT. This sequence encodes CASNFQGVNSPLHF.

The CDR3 coding sequence is TGTGCCAGCAGCTCTCTATTCATTGAGGCCACCGGGGAGCTGTTTTTT. Its protein is CASSSLFIEATGELFF. The chain joins TRBV5-6 to TRBJ2-2; the D is unclear. Trimming pared 3 bases from V and 4 bases from J, leaving 16 bases between. CDR3 size: 16 residues. The germline V gene encodes CDR1 SGHDT and CDR2 YYEEEE.

The chain couples TRBV2 to TRBJ2-7, with a possible D match to TRBD2 (6 bases). CDR3 size: 12 residues. Germline CDR1 reads SNHLY; CDR2 reads FYNNEI. Trimming left V 4 bases short and J 6 bases short, with 10 bases between. The DNA for the CDR3 is TGTGCCAGCAGTGGGGACTTCGCCGAGCAGTACTTC. It encodes CASSGDFAEQYF.

V usage is TRBV18 and J usage is TRBJ1-1, with D maybe TRBD1 (5 bases). The ends were cut back, 5 bases at V and 1 base at J, with 11 bases in the middle. CDR3 size: 14 residues. Per the germline V gene, CDR1 is KGHSH and CDR2 is LQKENI. The CDR3 spells CASSAGWGNTEAFF. DNA for the CDR3: TGTGCCAGCTCAGCAGGGTGGGGGAACACTGAAGCTTTCTTT.

The chain couples TRBV5-1 to TRBJ2-7, with 8 bases that match TRBD1. The CDR3 totals 15 residues. J lost 0 bases, V lost 3 bases, and 5 bases had no gene match. Germline loops: CDR1 SGHRS, CDR2 YFSETQ. The CDR3 spells CASSWRDRSSYEQYF. CDR3 DNA sequence: TGCGCCAGCAGCTGGCGGGACAGGAGCTCCTACGAGCAGTACTTC.

The rearrangement joins TRBV2 to TRBJ1-5; 7 positions match TRBD1. With 6 bases clipped from V and 0 bases from J, the junction kept 8 bases outside the gene matches. Germline V gene data show CDR1 as SNHLY and CDR2 as FYNNEI. CDR3 length: 16 residues. This CDR3 is CASSAGTAYSNQPQHF. CDR3 nucleotides: TGTGCCAGCAGCGCGGGGACAGCTTATAGCAATCAGCCCCAGCATTTT.

V is TRBV2 and J is TRBJ2-7, with 8 bases identical to TRBD2. Germline V CDR1 and CDR2: SNHLY, FYNNEI. V gave up 5 bases and J gave up 0 bases; unmatched junction bases: 15. This CDR3 has 18 amino acids. The CDR3 region is CASSYDWLAGQDSYEQYF. The CDR3 region has the DNA TGTGCCAGCAGTTACGACTGGTTAGCGGGGCAGGACTCCTACGAGCAGTACTTC.

This rearrangement joins TRBV19 to TRBJ1-2, with TRBD1 matching over 9 bases. Germline CDR1 LNHDA, CDR2 SQIVND (reference sequence). The length of the CDR3 is 14 residues. V gave up 7 bases and J gave up 11 bases; unmatched junction bases: 14. The CDR3 sequence is CASNHWDRVSSYTF. CDR3 in DNA: TGTGCCAGTAACCATTGGGACAGGGTGTCTAGTTACACCTTC.

The genes are TRBV6-1 and TRBJ1-4; the D is unclear. Germline CDR1 reads MNHNS; CDR2 reads SASEGT. The ends were cut back, 7 bases at V and 8 bases at J, with 20 bases in the middle. The CDR3 has 15 amino acids. CDR3 in amino acids: CASITRSSSGEKLFF. The DNA for the CDR3 is TGTGCCAGCATTACTCGATCCAGCTCGGGCGAAAAACTGTTTTTT.

The V call is TRBV7-9, the J call TRBJ1-1; 9 bases match TRBD1. The CDR3 runs 15 residues. The V segment lost 5 bases and the J segment 4 bases; nucleotides outside the gene matches: 8. From germline, CDR1 is SEHNR and CDR2 FQNEAQ (reference sequence). The CDR3 loop is CASSIKTGGGTEAFF. In DNA form, the CDR3 reads TGTGCCAGCAGCATCAAGACAGGGGGTGGCACTGAAGCTTTCTTT. Supplemented by reference TRBV7-9 and TRBJ1-1, the full variable domain reads DTGVSQNPRHKITKRGQNVTFRCDPISEHNRLYWYRQTLGQGPEFLTYFQNEAQLEKSRLLSDRFSAERPKGSFSTLEIQRTEQGDSAMYLCASSIKTGGGTEAFFGQGTRLTVV.

The CDR3 nucleotides read TGCGCCAGCAGCTTTGTACAGGGAGGTGGCGAAAAACTGTTTTTT. Encoded protein: CASSFVQGGGEKLFF. The V and J genes are TRBV5-1 and TRBJ1-4, with D possibly matching TRBD1 (6 bases). This CDR3 contains 15 residues. V shed 2 bases and J shed 8 bases, with 16 bases lying between them. The germline V gene has CDR1 SGHRS and CDR2 YFSETQ.

The CDR3 is CASSPTGSDEKLFF. The DNA of the CDR3 is TGTGCCAGCAGCCCAACAGGGTCGGATGAAAAACTGTTTTTT. The J gene is TRBJ1-4, the V gene TRBV7-9, with a tentative D call TRBD1 (6 bases). The CDR3 has 14 amino acids. Trimming pared 5 bases from V and 6 bases from J, leaving 13 bases between. The V gene's germline CDR1 is SEHNR and CDR2 FQNEAQ (reference sequence).

This clone appeared once. J is TRBJ1-1 and V is TRBV15; the D is unclear. V was cut by 0 bases and J by 9 bases, with 11 bases left in between. Germline assignment: CDR1 LNHNV and CDR2 YYDKDF (reference sequence). The CDR3 is 13 residues long. The CDR3: CATSRDPDGKAFF. DNA of the CDR3: TGTGCCACCAGCAGAGACCCGGACGGGAAAGCTTTCTTT.

This clone has just a few counts. J is TRBJ2-1 and V is TRBV13; D uncertain. The CDR3 is 12 amino acids. CDR1 is PRHDT, CDR2 FYEKMQ, per germline (reference sequence). Trimming stripped 1 base from V and 4 bases from J, with 2 bases between. CDR3 sequence: CASSLEYNEQFF. The CDR3 region has the DNA TGTGCCAGCAGCTTAGAGTACAATGAGCAGTTCTTC.

The V and J genes are TRBV10-2 and TRBJ1-1; D gene ambiguous. CDR1 is WSHSY, CDR2 SAAADI, per germline. CDR3 length: 13 amino acids. Deletions cut 3 bases from V and 5 bases from J, with 10 bases between. In nucleotides, the CDR3 is TGCGCCAGCAGTGATAACTGGGTGACTGAAGCTTTCTTT. It encodes CASSDNWVTEAFF.

V is TRBV5-1 and J is TRBJ1-2; D possibly corresponds to TRBD1 (5 bases). This CDR3 is built from 13 residues. The V end was cut by 0 bases, the J end by 8 bases, with 11 bases between. CDR1 is SGHRS and CDR2 is YFSETQ in the germline V gene. CDR3 DNA: TGCGCCAGCAGCTTGGTAGGGGCCCCGGGCTACACCTTC. Amino acids: CASSLVGAPGYTF.

This clone was counted once. The CDR3 sequence is CASMDRVGQPQHF. CDR3 bases: TGTGCCAGCATGGACAGGGTGGGACAGCCCCAGCATTTT. The rearrangement links TRBV6-5 to TRBJ1-5; the match to TRBD1 covers 8 bases. The CDR3 covers 13 residues. J gave up 7 bases and V 7 bases, and 6 bases lay outside the gene matches. Germline V lookup: CDR1 MNHEY, CDR2 SVGAGI.

In the case of this clone: The same CDR3 arises from other DNA sequences in this sample as well. V is TRBV7-9 and J is TRBJ2-3, with 8 bases fitting TRBD2. This CDR3 has 14 residues. Trimming removed 5 bases from V and 0 bases from J; junction bases left unmatched: 1. Germline lookup yields CDR1 SEHNR and CDR2 FQNEAQ (reference sequence). The CDR3 spells CASSREGSTDTQYF. For the CDR3, the DNA is TGTGCCAGCAGCCGGGAGGGGAGCACAGATACGCAGTATTTT.

There are a few counts of this clone. This chain connects TRBV5-1 to TRBJ1-4; a weak D match, TRBD1 (6 bases). V was cut by 4 bases and J by 8 bases, with 21 bases left in between. The CDR3 runs to 16 residues. CDR1 and CDR2 from the germline V gene are SGHRS and YFSETQ. CDR3 in amino acids: CASSLKGQRSTEKLFF. The CDR3 DNA reads as TGCGCCAGCAGCCTCAAAGGACAGCGGTCTACCGAAAAACTGTTTTTT.

V gene TRBV4-1 combines with J gene TRBJ1-3; 7 nucleotides agree with TRBD1. The CDR3 loop spans 15 amino acids. Losses at the gene ends were 5 bases for V and 9 bases for J; bases not matched to a gene: 13. The germline gives CDR1 MGHRA, CDR2 YSYEKL. Here the CDR3 reads CASSSYGTEASTIYF. Written as DNA, the CDR3 is TGCGCCAGCAGCTCATACGGGACAGAGGCCAGCACCATATATTTT.

The V call is TRBV30, the J call TRBJ1-4; D remains unclear. Germline values: CDR1 GTSNPN, CDR2 SVGIG (reference sequence). The CDR3 loop spans 14 amino acids. The ends were cut back, 4 bases at V and 1 base at J, with 10 bases in the middle. This chain's CDR3 is CAWTRPGTNEKLFF. CDR3 in DNA: TGTGCCTGGACCAGACCGGGAACTAATGAAAAACTGTTTTTT.

CDR3 region: CASSLAAGTPTQYF. In DNA form, the CDR3 reads TGTGCCAGCAGCTTAGCGGCGGGGACCCCTACGCAGTATTTT. This chain connects TRBV7-2 to TRBJ2-3; tentatively, D is TRBD2 (6 bases). The V gene's germline CDR1 is SGHTA and CDR2 FQGNSA. Trimming took 0 bases from V and 8 from J, leaving 12 bases between them. CDR3 length: 14 amino acids.

The chain links TRBV10-2 to TRBJ1-6; 7 nucleotides align to TRBD1. V lost 5 bases, J lost 13 bases, and 2 bases stayed unmatched. The CDR3 sequence is 11 residues long. Germline V gene data show CDR1 as WSHSY and CDR2 as SAAADI. CDR3 in amino acids: CASSPGGPLHF. The CDR3 DNA sequence: TGCGCCAGCAGTCCAGGGGGGCCCCTCCACTTT.

This clone is a singleton in its sample. Here the CDR3 reads CASSLVGGDYGYTF. The CDR3 bases are TGTGCCAGCAGCTTAGTGGGGGGCGACTATGGCTACACCTTC. The chain links TRBV7-9 to TRBJ1-2, with D possibly matching TRBD1 (6 bases). Deletions cut 1 base from V and 3 bases from J, with 9 bases between. CDR1 and CDR2 (germline): SEHNR, FQNEAQ (reference sequence). The CDR3 contains 14 residues.

The rearrangement links TRBV5-6 to TRBJ2-1, with 7 bases that match TRBD1. Looked up from germline, CDR1 is SGHDT and CDR2 is YYEEEE. Unmatched junction bases numbered 11, after V lost 4 bases and J lost 4 bases. This CDR3 spans 16 amino acids. Here the CDR3 reads CASSATGLGVYNEQFF. The CDR3 nucleotides are TGTGCCAGCAGCGCGACAGGGCTAGGTGTTTACAATGAGCAGTTCTTC.

The genes are TRBV7-2 and TRBJ2-5; D might be TRBD2 (7 bases). V lost 5 bases, J lost 5 bases, and 18 bases lay in between. The CDR3 contains 15 residues. Germline CDR1 and CDR2: SGHTA and FQGNSA. CDR3 in amino acids: CASSPSGGAFETQYF. CDR3 coding DNA: TGTGCCAGCAGCCCATCTGGGGGGGCCTTTGAGACCCAGTACTTC.